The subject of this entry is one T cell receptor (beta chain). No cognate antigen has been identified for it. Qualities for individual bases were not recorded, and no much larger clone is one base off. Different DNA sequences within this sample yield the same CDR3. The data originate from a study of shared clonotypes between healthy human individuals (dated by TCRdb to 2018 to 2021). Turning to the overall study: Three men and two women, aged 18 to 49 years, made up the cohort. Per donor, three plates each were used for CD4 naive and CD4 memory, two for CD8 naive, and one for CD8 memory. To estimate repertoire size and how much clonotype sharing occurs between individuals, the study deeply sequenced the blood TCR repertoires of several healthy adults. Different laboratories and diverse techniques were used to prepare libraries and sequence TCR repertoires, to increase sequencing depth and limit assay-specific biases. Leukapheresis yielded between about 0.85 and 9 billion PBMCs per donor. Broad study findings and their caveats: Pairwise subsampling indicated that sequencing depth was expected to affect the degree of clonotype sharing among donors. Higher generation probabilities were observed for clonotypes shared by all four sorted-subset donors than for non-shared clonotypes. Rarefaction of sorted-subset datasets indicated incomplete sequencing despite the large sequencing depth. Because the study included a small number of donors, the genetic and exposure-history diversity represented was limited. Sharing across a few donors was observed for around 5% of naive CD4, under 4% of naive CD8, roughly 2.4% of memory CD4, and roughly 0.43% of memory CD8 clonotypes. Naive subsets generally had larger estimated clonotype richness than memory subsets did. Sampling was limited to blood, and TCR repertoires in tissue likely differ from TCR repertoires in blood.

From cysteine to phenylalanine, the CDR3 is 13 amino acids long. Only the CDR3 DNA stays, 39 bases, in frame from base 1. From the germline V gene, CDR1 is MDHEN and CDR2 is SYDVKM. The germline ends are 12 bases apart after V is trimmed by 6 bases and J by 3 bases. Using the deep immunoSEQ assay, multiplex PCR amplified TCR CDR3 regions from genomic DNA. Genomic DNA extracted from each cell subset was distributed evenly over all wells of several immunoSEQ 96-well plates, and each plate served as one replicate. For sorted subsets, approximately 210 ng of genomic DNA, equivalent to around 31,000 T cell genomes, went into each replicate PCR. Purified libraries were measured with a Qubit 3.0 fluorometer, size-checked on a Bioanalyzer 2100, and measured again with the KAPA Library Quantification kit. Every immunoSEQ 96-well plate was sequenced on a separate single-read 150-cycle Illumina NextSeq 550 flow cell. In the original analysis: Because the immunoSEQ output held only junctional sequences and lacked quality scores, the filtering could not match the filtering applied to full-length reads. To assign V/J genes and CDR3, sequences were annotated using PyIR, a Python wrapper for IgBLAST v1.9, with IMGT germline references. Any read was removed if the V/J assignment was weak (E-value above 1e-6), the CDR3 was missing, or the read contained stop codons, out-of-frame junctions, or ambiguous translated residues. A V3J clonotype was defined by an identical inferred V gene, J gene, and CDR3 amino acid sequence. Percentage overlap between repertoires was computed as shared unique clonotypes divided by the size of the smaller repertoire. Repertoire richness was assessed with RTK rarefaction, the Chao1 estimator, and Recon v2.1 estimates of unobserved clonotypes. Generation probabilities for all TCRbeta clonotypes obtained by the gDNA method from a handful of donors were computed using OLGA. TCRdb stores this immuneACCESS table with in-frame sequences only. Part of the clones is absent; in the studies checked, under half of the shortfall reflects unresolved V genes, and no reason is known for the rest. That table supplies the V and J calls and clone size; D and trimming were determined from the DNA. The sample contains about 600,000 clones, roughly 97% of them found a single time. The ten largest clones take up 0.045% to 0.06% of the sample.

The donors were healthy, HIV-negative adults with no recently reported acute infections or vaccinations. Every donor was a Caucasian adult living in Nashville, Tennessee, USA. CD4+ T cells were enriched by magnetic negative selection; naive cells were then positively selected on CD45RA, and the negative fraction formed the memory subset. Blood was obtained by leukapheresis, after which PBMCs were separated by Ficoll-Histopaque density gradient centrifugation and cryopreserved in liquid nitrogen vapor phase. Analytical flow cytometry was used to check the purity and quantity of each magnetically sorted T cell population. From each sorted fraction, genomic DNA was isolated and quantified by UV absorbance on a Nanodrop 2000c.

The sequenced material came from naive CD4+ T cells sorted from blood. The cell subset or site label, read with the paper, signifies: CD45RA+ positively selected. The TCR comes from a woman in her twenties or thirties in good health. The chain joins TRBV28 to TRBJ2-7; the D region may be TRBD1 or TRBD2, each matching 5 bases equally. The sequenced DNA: TGTGCCAGCAGCAGTGGGGGTCTCTACGAGCAGTACTTC. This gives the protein CASSSGGLYEQYF.